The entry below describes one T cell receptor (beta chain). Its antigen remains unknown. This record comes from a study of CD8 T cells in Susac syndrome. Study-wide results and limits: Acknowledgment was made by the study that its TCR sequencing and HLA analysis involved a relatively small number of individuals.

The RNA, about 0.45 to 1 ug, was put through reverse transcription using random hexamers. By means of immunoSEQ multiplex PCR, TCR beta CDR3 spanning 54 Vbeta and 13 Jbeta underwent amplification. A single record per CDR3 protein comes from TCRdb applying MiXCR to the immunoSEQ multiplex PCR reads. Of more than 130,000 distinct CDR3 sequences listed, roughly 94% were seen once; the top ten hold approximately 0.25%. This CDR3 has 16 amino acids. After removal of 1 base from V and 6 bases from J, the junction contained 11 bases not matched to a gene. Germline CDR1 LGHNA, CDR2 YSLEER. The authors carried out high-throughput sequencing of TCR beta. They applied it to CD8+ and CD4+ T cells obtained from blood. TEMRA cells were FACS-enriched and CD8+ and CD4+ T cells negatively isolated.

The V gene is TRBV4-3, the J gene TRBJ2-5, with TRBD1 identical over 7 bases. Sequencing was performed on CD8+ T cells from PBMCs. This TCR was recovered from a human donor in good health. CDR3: CASSQAKEGAGKTQYF. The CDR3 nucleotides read TGCGCCAGCAGCCAAGCGAAAGAGGGGGCAGGGAAGACCCAGTACTTC.